This TCR beta chain is drawn from a study of T cell repertoires in cytomegalovirus infection. Across the whole study: Indications of both CMV infection and matching HLA type were provided by public TCR beta signatures. Whole-study findings and limits: Adding up the frequency of public TCR beta families identified people who carried CMV plus the relevant HLA. The ex vivo response was dominated by HLA-C-restricted CMV-specific TCR beta clonotypes.

A note on this clonotype: Antigen: not known.

TCRdb reprocessed the reads with MiXCR, giving one entry per CDR3 protein. The sample has 300,000 or so distinct CDR3 sequences, about a quarter seen once. This CDR3 comprises 13 residues. V gave up 5 bases and J gave up 0 bases, with 8 bases separating them. Germline CDR1 reads SGHRS; CDR2 reads YFSETQ. Sample: PBMCs. The sequence came from a human donor in good health (CMV status not recorded). Some clones in this sample may be carry-over from other donors' samples. The chain has TRBV5-1 and TRBJ1-1; no clear D. In nucleotides, the CDR3 is TGCGCCAGCAGGGTCAGCTTGAACACTGAAGCTTTCTTT. Amino acids: CASRVSLNTEAFF.